This T cell receptor beta chain was captured by sequencing in a study of OX40 agonist ivuxolimab in advanced cancers. The wider study: As their treatment, patients were administered ivuxolimab, an agonistic anti-OX40 (CD134) antibody.

TCRdb's copy holds only in-frame clones and misses some; the assay was immunoSEQ multiplex PCR. The data hold about 31,000 clones, with 85% to 95% observed a single time. Study findings and constraints: Low normalized T-cell clonal expansion also characterized some of the nonresponders.

Germline loops: CDR1 MGHRA, CDR2 YSYEKL. This CDR3 is built from 17 residues. Trimming removed 2 bases from V and 5 bases from J, with 21 bases in between. A word on this clone: What it recognizes is unknown.

The sequence came from an adult with an advanced solid tumor such as melanoma, head and neck, liver or kidney cancer. The chain couples TRBV4-1 to TRBJ1-1, with unresolved D. The sequenced sample was CD4+ or CD8+ T cells sorted from blood, obtained in a trial of the OX40 agonist ivuxolimab. The chain's CDR3 is CASSQPPVGRGMTEAFF. The CDR3 DNA reads TGCGCCAGCAGCCAACCCCCCGTTGGGCGCGGAATGACTGAAGCTTTCTTT.